This TCR beta chain was identified during a study of PD-1 blockade in classical Hodgkin lymphoma. In regard to this clone: The antigen is unknown.

CDR3 length equals 17 residues. Germline-derived CDR1 and CDR2 are SGHTA and FQGTGA. Trimming cost V 4 bases and J 5 bases; bases outside gene matches: 11. Following autologous stem cell transplantation, relapse occurred in every patient, and exposure to brentuximab vedotin varied. Study-wide results and limits: Significant TCR diversity gains by C4D1 occurred in CD4+ but not CD8+ cells.

Here immunoSEQ multiplex PCR was the method, and the copy in TCRdb shows in-frame clones only, minus some. In the table there are 20,000 to 30,000 clones, more than 80% of which are singletons. This chain uses TRBV7-3 with TRBJ2-3; 11 nucleotides line up with TRBD2. Here the sequenced sample was peripheral blood mononuclear cells (PBMCs), taken before the second cycle of nivolumab. The clonotype was recovered from a human donor with classical Hodgkin lymphoma. DNA for the CDR3: TGTGCCAGCAGCTACCGACCGGGACTAGCGGCTGGAGATACGCAGTATTTT. It is translated as CASSYRPGLAAGDTQYF.